This T cell receptor beta chain came from a study of CD8 T cells in Susac syndrome. Reverse transcription of about 0.45 to 1 ug RNA was performed with random hexamers. In TCRdb, the immunoSEQ multiplex PCR reads were re-called with MiXCR into one record per CDR3 protein. This sample has 55,000 to 75,000 distinct CDR3 sequences, with around 93% found just once. Sequenced material: CD4+ T cells from PBMCs. The TCR comes from a human donor with Susac syndrome.

The CDR3 loop is CSAAPPRGIYEQYF. CDR3 bases: TGCAGTGCCGCGCCACCAAGGGGGATTTACGAGCAGTACTTC. The gene calls are TRBV20-1 and TRBJ2-7, with D possibly TRBD1 on 6 matching bases. CDR3 size: 14 residues. Per the germline V gene, CDR1 is DFQATT and CDR2 is SNEGSKA (reference sequence). Trimming took 6 bases from V and 4 from J, leaving 19 bases between them.